These T cell receptor beta chains were read from a single sample in a study of cytomegalovirus exposure and HLA in healthy donors. The protocol was immunoSEQ multiplex PCR, while the TCRdb copy is restricted to in-frame clones and leaves out a portion. This repertoire shows around 190,000 clones, around 78% found once; its top ten account for 14%. Sequencing input: PBMCs. Receptor source: a woman in her thirties in good health and CMV-seropositive. The CDR3 runs from the conserved cysteine through the conserved F or W. D genes are given only for firm matches. Clone size is stated in some rows and not others, as once, few, many or a class when expanded.

J: TRBJ1-2
size: -
D: -
V: TRBV4-1
DNA: TGCGCCAGCAGCCAAGATCTTGGCCGGACTACTAACTATGGCTACACCTTC
CDR3: CASSQDLGRTTNYGYTF

J: TRBJ2-7
size: few
D: TRBD1
V: TRBV5-1
DNA: TGCGCCAGCAGCTTGGACAGGGGCAGCTACGAGCAGTACTTC
CDR3: CASSLDRGSYEQYF

J: TRBJ1-5
size: -
D: -
V: TRBV9
DNA: TGTGCCAGCAGCGAGGGAGGGTATGGCAATCAGCCCCAGCATTTT
CDR3: CASSEGGYGNQPQHF

J: TRBJ2-7
size: -
D: TRBD2
V: TRBV5-4
DNA: TGTGCCAGCAGCCAGGAGGGACTAGCGGAGACCTACGAGCAGTACTTC
CDR3: CASSQEGLAETYEQYF

J: TRBJ2-5
size: -
D: TRBD2
V: TRBV5-4
DNA: TGTGCCAGCAGCAGGACGAGCGGGAGGGCGAGAGAGACCCAGTACTTC
CDR3: CASSRTSGRARETQYF

J: TRBJ2-1
size: -
D: -
V: TRBV30
DNA: TGTGCCTGGAGTGTACGAAATGCTCGCCGGAGATGGAATGAGCAGTTCTTC
CDR3: CAWSVRNARRRWNEQFF

J: TRBJ2-4
size: -
D: TRBD2
V: TRBV7-9
DNA: TGTTCCAGCAGCTTAGGAGGACTAGCGGGGACTGAGGTCAAAAACATTCAGTACTTC
CDR3: CSSSLGGLAGTEVKNIQYF

J: TRBJ2-7
size: -
D: -
V: TRBV14
DNA: TGTGCCAGCAGCCAAGTTGCGGGCGGAACAGCCACCCCCTACGAGCAGTACTTC
CDR3: CASSQVAGGTATPYEQYF

J: TRBJ2-5
size: -
D: -
V: TRBV7-2
DNA: TGTGCCAGCAGCCGTCATGTGACTCCGGGGGGCATGGGTGAGACCCAGTACTTC
CDR3: CASSRHVTPGGMGETQYF

J: TRBJ2-7
size: -
D: -
V: TRBV11-2
DNA: TGTGCCAGCAGCTTAGGTCCGGGGAGCGTTCACGAGCAGTACTTC
CDR3: CASSLGPGSVHEQYF

J: TRBJ1-1
size: -
D: TRBD1
V: TRBV4-3
DNA: TGCGCCAGCAGCCAACTACAGGGGACTGAAGCTTTCTTT
CDR3: CASSQLQGTEAFF

J: TRBJ2-1
size: -
D: TRBD2
V: TRBV11-1
DNA: TGTGCCAGCAGCGGCACTAGCGGGAGTTTGGATGAGCAGTTCTTC
CDR3: CASSGTSGSLDEQFF

J: TRBJ2-3
size: -
D: TRBD2
V: TRBV30
DNA: TGTGCCTGGAGCCGCGGGGGGACAAAGGGGTTGAATACGCAGTATTTT
CDR3: CAWSRGGTKGLNTQYF

J: TRBJ2-2
size: -
D: -
V: TRBV5-1
DNA: TGCGCCAGCAGCTTGGTTGGCGGAGGGCCCGGGGAGCTGTTTTTT
CDR3: CASSLVGGGPGELFF

J: TRBJ2-7
size: few
D: TRBD2
V: TRBV5-4
DNA: TGTGCCAGCAGCCTGACTAGCGGGGGTACCTACGAGCAGTACTTC
CDR3: CASSLTSGGTYEQYF

J: TRBJ1-1
size: -
D: -
V: TRBV7-2
DNA: TGTGCCAGCAGCGAAGATCCGGCAGGAGAAGCTTTCTTT
CDR3: CASSEDPAGEAFF

J: TRBJ2-1
size: -
D: TRBD2
V: TRBV2
DNA: TGTGCCAGCAGTGACCTAGCGGGGGGTTGGGATGAGCAGTTCTTC
CDR3: CASSDLAGGWDEQFF

J: TRBJ2-7
size: -
D: -
V: TRBV30
DNA: TGTGCCTGGAGGCCCGGGATCCTGTACGAGCAGTACTTC
CDR3: CAWRPGILYEQYF

J: TRBJ2-7
size: few
D: -
V: TRBV7-8
DNA: TGTGCCAGCAGCCCCTCCGGGGATTCCTACGAGCAGTACTTC
CDR3: CASSPSGDSYEQYF

J: TRBJ2-2
size: -
D: -
V: TRBV7-3
DNA: TGTGCCAGCAGCCCAACAGGGGCGGGAACCGGGGAGCTGTTTTTT
CDR3: CASSPTGAGTGELFF

J: TRBJ2-7
size: -
D: -
V: TRBV5-4
DNA: TGTGCCAGCAGCGGCAAAACAAACGAGCAGTACTTC
CDR3: CASSGKTNEQYF

J: TRBJ1-2
size: -
D: TRBD1
V: TRBV28
DNA: TGTGCCAGCAGGACAGGGCTCCTTAACTATGGCTACACCTTC
CDR3: CASRTGLLNYGYTF

J: TRBJ1-5
size: -
D: -
V: TRBV21-1
DNA: TGTGCCAGCAGCAAAGAGGGAAGGGGGCACCAGCCCCAGCATTTT
CDR3: CASSKEGRGHQPQHF

J: TRBJ1-6
size: -
D: -
V: TRBV12-1
DNA: TGTGCCAGCAGCTCCCGCCCGGACACAAGGGATTCACCCCTCCACTTT
CDR3: CASSSRPDTRDSPLHF

J: TRBJ2-2
size: few
D: TRBD2
V: TRBV11-3
DNA: TGTGCCAGCAGCTTAGGGGGACTAGCGGGAGAAGTTTCCGGGGAGCTGTTTTTT
CDR3: CASSLGGLAGEVSGELFF

J: TRBJ1-4
size: -
D: TRBD1
V: TRBV30
DNA: TGTGCCTGGAGTGGGACAGGGGGCGAGGGGGCTAATGAAAAACTGTTTTTT
CDR3: CAWSGTGGEGANEKLFF

J: TRBJ1-4
size: -
D: TRBD1
V: TRBV6-1
DNA: TGTGCCAGCAGGGGACAGCTTAATGAAAAACTGTTTTTT
CDR3: CASRGQLNEKLFF

J: TRBJ2-3
size: -
D: -
V: TRBV6-1
DNA: TGTGCCAGCAGTGTCGGTAGGAGGGTGGATACGCAGTATTTT
CDR3: CASSVGRRVDTQYF

J: TRBJ2-1
size: -
D: TRBD2
V: TRBV9
DNA: TGTGCCAGCAGTGCTAGCGGTTCTTACAATGAGCAGTTCTTC
CDR3: CASSASGSYNEQFF

J: TRBJ2-6
size: -
D: -
V: TRBV11-3
DNA: TGTGCCAGCGGTGACTTTTTCTCTGGGGCCAACGTCCTGACTTTC
CDR3: CASGDFFSGANVLTF

J: TRBJ2-1
size: -
D: TRBD2
V: TRBV13
DNA: TGTGCCAGCAGCTCAAGGGTTAGCGGGAGCAGGAATGAGCAGTTCTTC
CDR3: CASSSRVSGSRNEQFF

J: TRBJ2-5
size: -
D: TRBD1
V: TRBV28
DNA: TGTGCCAGCATCTCAGGGGGTCGGGAGACCCAGTACTTC
CDR3: CASISGGRETQYF

J: TRBJ2-2
size: -
D: -
V: TRBV30
DNA: TGTGCCTGGAGTGAATTAGATTCACTGAACACCGGGGAGCTGTTTTTT
CDR3: CAWSELDSLNTGELFF

J: TRBJ1-1
size: -
D: -
V: TRBV9
DNA: TGTGCCAGCAGCCTGACAGGCAACACTGAAGCTTTCTTT
CDR3: CASSLTGNTEAFF

J: TRBJ1-1
size: -
D: TRBD1
V: TRBV15
DNA: TGTGCCACCAGCAGAGATCAGGGGGCCGGTGAAGCTTTCTTT
CDR3: CATSRDQGAGEAFF

J: TRBJ2-7
size: -
D: -
V: TRBV5-1
DNA: TGCGCCAGCAGCTTGGACGTCCTCAGAGAGCAGTACTTC
CDR3: CASSLDVLREQYF

J: TRBJ2-2
size: -
D: TRBD2
V: TRBV4-3
DNA: TGCGCCAGCAGCCAAGCGGGAGGCGTCGGGGAGCTGTTTTTT
CDR3: CASSQAGGVGELFF

J: TRBJ1-5
size: -
D: TRBD1
V: TRBV10-3
DNA: TGTGCCATCAGCCCAGACAGGGAGGAGCAGCCCCAGCATTTT
CDR3: CAISPDREEQPQHF

J: TRBJ1-2
size: -
D: TRBD1
V: TRBV5-4
DNA: TGTGCCAGCAGCTCAATGGGTTTAGACGGGACAGGGGGTAATGGCTACACCTTC
CDR3: CASSSMGLDGTGGNGYTF

J: TRBJ1-1
size: -
D: -
V: TRBV7-2
DNA: TGTGCCAGCAGCTTAGGAGGGCCAGCTGAAGCTTTCTTT
CDR3: CASSLGGPAEAFF

J: TRBJ2-1
size: -
D: TRBD2
V: TRBV30
DNA: TGTGCCTGGAGTGGACTAGCGGGGGTCAATGAGCAGTTCTTC
CDR3: CAWSGLAGVNEQFF

J: TRBJ2-7
size: -
D: TRBD1
V: TRBV5-1
DNA: TGCGCCAGCAGCTTGGCACAGGGGGCCTACGAGCAGTACTTC
CDR3: CASSLAQGAYEQYF

J: TRBJ1-3
size: -
D: -
V: TRBV2
DNA: TGTGCCAGCAGTGTTGCAGGGAACTCTGGAAACACCATATATTTT
CDR3: CASSVAGNSGNTIYF

J: TRBJ1-1
size: -
D: TRBD1
V: TRBV28
DNA: TGTGCCAGCAGGCCCGGGACAGGGGGCTTTCGCACTGAAGCTTTCTTT
CDR3: CASRPGTGGFRTEAFF

J: TRBJ2-5
size: -
D: TRBD2
V: TRBV7-6
DNA: TGTGCCAGCAGCTTAGAAATTGGAGGGAGCGGGAAGGAGACCCAGTACTTC
CDR3: CASSLEIGGSGKETQYF

J: TRBJ2-7
size: -
D: -
V: TRBV28
DNA: TGTGCCAGCAGTGGGGGGAGCGGGCCCTACGAGCAGTACTTC
CDR3: CASSGGSGPYEQYF

J: TRBJ2-5
size: -
D: TRBD2
V: TRBV11-1
DNA: TGTGCCAGCAGCTTAGCGCTGATAGCGGGAGTTGAGACCCAGTACTTC
CDR3: CASSLALIAGVETQYF

J: TRBJ2-3
size: -
D: TRBD2
V: TRBV19
DNA: TGTGCCAGTAGTATCACCGGTCGGGAGGCCGGCACAGATACGCAGTATTTT
CDR3: CASSITGREAGTDTQYF

J: TRBJ2-1
size: once
D: TRBD1
V: TRBV18
DNA: TGTGCCAGCTCGTTAACCGGGACAGGGCTCGACAATGAGCAGTTCTTC
CDR3: CASSLTGTGLDNEQFF